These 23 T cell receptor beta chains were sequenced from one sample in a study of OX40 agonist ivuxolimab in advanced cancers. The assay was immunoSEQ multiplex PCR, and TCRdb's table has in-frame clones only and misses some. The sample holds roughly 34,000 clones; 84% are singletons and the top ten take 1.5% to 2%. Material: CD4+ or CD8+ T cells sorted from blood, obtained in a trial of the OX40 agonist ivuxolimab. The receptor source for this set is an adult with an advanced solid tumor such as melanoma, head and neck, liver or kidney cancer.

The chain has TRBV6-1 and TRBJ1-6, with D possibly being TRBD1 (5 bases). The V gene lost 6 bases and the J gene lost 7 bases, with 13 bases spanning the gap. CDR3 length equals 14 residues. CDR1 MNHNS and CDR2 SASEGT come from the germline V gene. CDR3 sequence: CASSPGTRNSPLHF. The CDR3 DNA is TGTGCCAGCAGCCCAGGGACTCGCAATTCACCCCTCCACTTT.

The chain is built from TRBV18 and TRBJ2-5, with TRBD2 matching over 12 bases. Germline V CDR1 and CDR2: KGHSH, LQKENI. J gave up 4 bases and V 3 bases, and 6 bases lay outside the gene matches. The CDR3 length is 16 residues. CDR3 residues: CASSPPTSGSGETQYF. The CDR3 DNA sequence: TGTGCCAGCTCACCCCCGACTAGCGGGAGTGGAGAGACCCAGTACTTC.

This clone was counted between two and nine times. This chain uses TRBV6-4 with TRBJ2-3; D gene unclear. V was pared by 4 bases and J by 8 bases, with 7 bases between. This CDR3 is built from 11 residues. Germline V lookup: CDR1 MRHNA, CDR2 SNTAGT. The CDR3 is CASSGPGTQYF. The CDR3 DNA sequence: TGTGCCAGCAGTGGCCCGGGTACGCAGTATTTT.

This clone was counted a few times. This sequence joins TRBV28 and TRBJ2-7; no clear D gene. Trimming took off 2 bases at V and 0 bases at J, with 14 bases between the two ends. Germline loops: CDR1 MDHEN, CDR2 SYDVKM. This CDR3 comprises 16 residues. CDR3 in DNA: TGTGCCAGCAGTTTAGGACGGACCAGCCTCTCCTACGAGCAGTACTTC. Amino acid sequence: CASSLGRTSLSYEQYF.

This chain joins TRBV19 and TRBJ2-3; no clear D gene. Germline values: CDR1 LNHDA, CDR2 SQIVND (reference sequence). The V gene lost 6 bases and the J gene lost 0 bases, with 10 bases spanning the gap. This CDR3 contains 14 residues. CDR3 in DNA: TGTGCCAGTAGGGAACACTCTAGCACAGATACGCAGTATTTT. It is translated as CASREHSSTDTQYF.

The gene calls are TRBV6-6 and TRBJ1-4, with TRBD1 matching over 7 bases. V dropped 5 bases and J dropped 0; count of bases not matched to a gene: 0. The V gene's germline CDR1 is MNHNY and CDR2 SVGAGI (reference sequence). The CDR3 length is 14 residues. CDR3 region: CASSGTATNEKLFF. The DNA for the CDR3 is TGTGCCAGCAGTGGGACAGCAACTAATGAAAAACTGTTTTTT.

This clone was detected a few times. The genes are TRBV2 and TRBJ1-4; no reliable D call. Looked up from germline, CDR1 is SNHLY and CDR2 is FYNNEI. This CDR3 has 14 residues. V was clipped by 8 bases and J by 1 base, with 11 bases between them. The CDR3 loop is CASVDSGTNEKLFF. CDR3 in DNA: TGTGCCAGCGTGGATTCAGGAACTAATGAAAAACTGTTTTTT.

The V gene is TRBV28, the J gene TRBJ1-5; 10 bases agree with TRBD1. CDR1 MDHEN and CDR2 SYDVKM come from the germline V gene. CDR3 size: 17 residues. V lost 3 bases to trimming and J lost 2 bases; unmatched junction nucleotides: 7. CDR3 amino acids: CASSFDRGREGNQPQHF. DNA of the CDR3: TGTGCCAGCAGTTTCGACAGGGGGCGAGAGGGCAATCAGCCCCAGCATTTT. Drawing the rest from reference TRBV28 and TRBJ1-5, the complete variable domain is DVKVTQSSRYLVKRTGEKVFLECVQDMDHENMFWYRQDPGLGLRLIYFSYDVKMKEKGDIPEGYSVSREKKERFSLILESASTNQTSMYLCASSFDRGREGNQPQHFGDGTRLSIL.

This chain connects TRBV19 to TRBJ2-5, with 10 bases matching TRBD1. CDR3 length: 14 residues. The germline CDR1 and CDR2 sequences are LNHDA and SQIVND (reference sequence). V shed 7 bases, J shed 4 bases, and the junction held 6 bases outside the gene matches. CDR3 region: CASNPRTGGETQYF. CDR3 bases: TGTGCCAGTAACCCACGGACAGGGGGAGAGACCCAGTACTTC.

CDR3 sequence (DNA): TGCGCCAGCAGCCTGGGGACAGGGATTAGGGAGACCCAGTACTTC. Its protein is CASSLGTGIRETQYF. The chain is built from TRBV5-1 and TRBJ2-5; 9 bases match TRBD1. Germline trimming cut 4 bases from V and 5 bases from J; bases unmatched to any gene: 9. In germline, CDR1 is SGHRS, CDR2 YFSETQ. There are 15 residues in the CDR3.

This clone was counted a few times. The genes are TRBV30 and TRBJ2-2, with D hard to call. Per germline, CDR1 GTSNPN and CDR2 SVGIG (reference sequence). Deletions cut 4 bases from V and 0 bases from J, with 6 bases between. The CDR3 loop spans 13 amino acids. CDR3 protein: CAWTGANTGELFF. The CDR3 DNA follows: TGTGCCTGGACGGGCGCGAACACCGGGGAGCTGTTTTTT.

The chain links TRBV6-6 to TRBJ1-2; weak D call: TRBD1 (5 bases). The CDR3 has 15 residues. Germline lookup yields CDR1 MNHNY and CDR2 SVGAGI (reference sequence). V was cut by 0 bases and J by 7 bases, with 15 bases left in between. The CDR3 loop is CASSYSKQAPGGYTF. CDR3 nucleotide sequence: TGTGCCAGCAGTTACTCAAAACAGGCTCCCGGTGGCTACACCTTC.

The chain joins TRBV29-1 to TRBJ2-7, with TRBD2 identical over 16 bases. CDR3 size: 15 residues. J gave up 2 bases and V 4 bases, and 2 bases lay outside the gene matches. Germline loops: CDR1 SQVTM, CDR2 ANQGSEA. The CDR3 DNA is TGCAGCGTTGTGGGACTAGCGGGAGGGGCCTACGAGCAGTACTTC. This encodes CSVVGLAGGAYEQYF.

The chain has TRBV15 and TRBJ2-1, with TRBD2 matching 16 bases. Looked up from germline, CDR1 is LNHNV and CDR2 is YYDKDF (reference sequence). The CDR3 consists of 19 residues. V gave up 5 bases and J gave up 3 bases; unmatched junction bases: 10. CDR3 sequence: CATSDGTSGRAISYNEQFF. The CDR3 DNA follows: TGTGCCACCAGCGACGGGACTAGCGGGAGGGCAATTAGCTACAATGAGCAGTTCTTC.

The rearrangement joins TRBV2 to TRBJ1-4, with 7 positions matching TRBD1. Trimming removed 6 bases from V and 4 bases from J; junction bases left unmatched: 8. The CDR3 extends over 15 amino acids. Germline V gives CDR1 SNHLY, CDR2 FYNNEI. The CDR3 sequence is CASRRTGVGNEKLFF. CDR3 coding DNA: TGTGCCAGCAGGCGGACAGGCGTCGGTAATGAAAAACTGTTTTTT.

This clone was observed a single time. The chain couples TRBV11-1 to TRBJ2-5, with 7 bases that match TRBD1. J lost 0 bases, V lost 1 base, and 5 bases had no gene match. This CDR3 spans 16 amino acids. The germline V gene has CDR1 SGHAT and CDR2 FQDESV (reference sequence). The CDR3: CASSLVWDRNQETQYF. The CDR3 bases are TGTGCCAGCAGCTTAGTTTGGGACAGAAACCAAGAGACCCAGTACTTC.

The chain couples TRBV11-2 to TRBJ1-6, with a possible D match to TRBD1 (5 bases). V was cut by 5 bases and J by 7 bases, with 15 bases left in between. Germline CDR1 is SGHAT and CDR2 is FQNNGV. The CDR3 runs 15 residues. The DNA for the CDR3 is TGTGCCAGCAGCAATAGGGGAGTGCCCAATTCACCCCTCCACTTT. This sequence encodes CASSNRGVPNSPLHF.

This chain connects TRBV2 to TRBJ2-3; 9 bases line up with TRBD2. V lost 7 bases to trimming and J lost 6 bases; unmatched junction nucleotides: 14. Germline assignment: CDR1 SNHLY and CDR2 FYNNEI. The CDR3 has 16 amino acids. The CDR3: CASTRAAGGPSDTQYF. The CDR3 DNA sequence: TGTGCCAGCACCCGAGCGGCGGGGGGGCCCTCTGATACGCAGTATTTT.

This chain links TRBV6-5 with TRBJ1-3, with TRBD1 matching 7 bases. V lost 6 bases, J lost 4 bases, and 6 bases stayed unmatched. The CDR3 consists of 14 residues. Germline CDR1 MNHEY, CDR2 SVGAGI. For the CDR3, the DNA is TGTGCCAGCAGCCTCGGGACAGTAGGAAACACCATATATTTT. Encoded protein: CASSLGTVGNTIYF.

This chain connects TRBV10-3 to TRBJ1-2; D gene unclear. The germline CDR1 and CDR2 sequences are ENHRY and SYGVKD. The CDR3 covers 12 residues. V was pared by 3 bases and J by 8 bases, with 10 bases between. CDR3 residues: CAISDGRVGYTF. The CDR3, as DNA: TGTGCCATCAGTGATGGGCGAGTAGGCTACACCTTC.

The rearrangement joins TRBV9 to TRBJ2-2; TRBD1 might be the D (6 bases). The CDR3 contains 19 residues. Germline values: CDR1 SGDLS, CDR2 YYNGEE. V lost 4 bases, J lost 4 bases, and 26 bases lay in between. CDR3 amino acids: CASSTHKYEGVRGTGELFF. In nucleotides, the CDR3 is TGTGCCAGCAGCACTCACAAATATGAGGGGGTCCGGGGCACCGGGGAGCTGTTTTTT.

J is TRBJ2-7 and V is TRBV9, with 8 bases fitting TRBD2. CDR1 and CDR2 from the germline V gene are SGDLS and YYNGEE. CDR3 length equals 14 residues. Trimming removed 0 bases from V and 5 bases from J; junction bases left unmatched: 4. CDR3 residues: CASSVVGTSDEQYF. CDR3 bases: TGTGCCAGCAGCGTAGTGGGGACTAGTGACGAGCAGTACTTC.

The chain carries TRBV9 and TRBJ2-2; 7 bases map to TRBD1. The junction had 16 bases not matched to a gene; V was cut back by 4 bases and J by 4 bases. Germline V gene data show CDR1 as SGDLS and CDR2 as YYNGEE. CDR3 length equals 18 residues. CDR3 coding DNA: TGTGCCAGCAGCTCCATGTTGGGACAGCCGCGAGTCACCGGGGAGCTGTTTTTT. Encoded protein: CASSSMLGQPRVTGELFF.